The clone carrying this T cell receptor beta chain showed up just a few times. The germline V gene has CDR1 SGHNT and CDR2 YYREEE (reference sequence). This CDR3 has 19 amino acids. The V end lost 6 bases, the J end lost 5 bases, and 32 bases lay between the germline ends. The entry originates in a study of blood T cell repertoires in COVID-19. Across the study: PBMCs, B-cell-depleted T cells, or T cells provided the cDNA or gDNA that made up the material.

TCRdb's copy holds only in-frame clones and misses some; the assay was immunoSEQ multiplex PCR. The data contain about 240,000 clones, 88% of them singletons. The J gene is TRBJ1-1, the V gene TRBV5-4; tentatively, D is TRBD1 (6 bases). The receptor was derived from a woman aged 40 to 49 who had recovered from COVID-19. The sample was peripheral blood. CDR3 amino acids: CASTPGGLATGGARTEAFF. The DNA of the CDR3 is TGTGCCAGCACCCCGGGTGGGTTGGCAACGGGGGGGGCGAGGACTGAAGCTTTCTTT.